A selection of T cell receptor beta chains follows, all from one sample in a study of identical twins. TCRdb fed the 5' RACE reads into MiXCR, producing one record per CDR3 protein. The repertoire holds under 450,000 distinct CDR3 sequences, with under 20% as singletons. Input material: naive T cells sorted from blood. These receptors came from a man aged 50 to 60 in good health. Both conserved end residues are part of each CDR3. The D gene is left open where the match is weak. The size entry is marked missing in some rows and otherwise reads once, few, many or a size class.

>TRBV5-1|few|TRBJ2-1|.
CASVAGTANEQFF
TGCGCCAGCGTCGCCGGGACTGCCAATGAGCAGTTCTTC
>TRBV24-1|many|TRBJ2-7|.
CATSDFRGTNEQYF
TGTGCCACCAGTGATTTTAGGGGGACCAACGAGCAGTACTTC
>TRBV19|few|TRBJ2-3|.
CASTTRALGTDTQYF
TGTGCCAGTACCACGCGGGCGCTGGGGACAGATACGCAGTATTTT
>TRBV18|.|TRBJ2-3|.
CASSPQSISTDTQYF
TGTGCCAGCTCACCACAAAGTATTAGCACAGATACGCAGTATTTT
>TRBV29-1|.|TRBJ2-1|.
CSVDLGRTMRGEQFF
TGCAGCGTTGACCTGGGACGGACCATGAGGGGTGAGCAGTTCTTC
>TRBV7-9|few|TRBJ2-7|.
CASSFGMYEQYF
TGTGCCAGCAGCTTCGGGATGTACGAGCAGTACTTC
>TRBV7-2|many|TRBJ2-5|.
CASSPGPGETQYF
TGTGCCAGCAGTCCAGGCCCCGGAGAGACCCAGTACTTC
>TRBV30|.|TRBJ1-5|TRBD1
CACNRGLGNQPQHF
TGTGCCTGCAACAGGGGGCTAGGCAATCAGCCCCAGCATTTT
>TRBV9|.|TRBJ2-1|TRBD2
CASSGSLAGGSYNEQFF
TGTGCCAGCAGCGGCTCCTTGGCGGGAGGATCCTACAATGAGCAGTTCTTC
>TRBV12-3/TRBV12-4|.|TRBJ1-1|.
CASSPGAGVNTEAFF
TGTGCCAGCAGTCCTGGAGCAGGGGTGAACACTGAAGCTTTCTTT
>TRBV6-1|many|TRBJ1-5|.
CASAGTQDVNQPQHF
TGTGCCAGTGCCGGGACTCAAGACGTCAATCAGCCCCAGCATTTT
>TRBV7-8|.|TRBJ2-2|.
CASSGYTGELFF
TGTGCCAGCAGCGGTTACACCGGGGAGCTGTTTTTT
>TRBV24-1|many|TRBJ2-2|.
CATSDWVQGIRSTGELFF
TGTGCCACCAGTGATTGGGTACAGGGAATTAGAAGCACCGGGGAGCTGTTTTTT
>TRBV10-3|.|TRBJ2-5|TRBD2
CAIRGTSSVSETQYF
TGTGCCATACGCGGGACTAGCTCAGTTAGTGAGACCCAGTACTTC
>TRBV4-1|few|TRBJ2-1|TRBD2
CASSHSGTSGTNEQFF
TGCGCCAGCAGCCACTCCGGGACTAGCGGAACCAATGAGCAGTTCTTC
>TRBV7-2|few|TRBJ1-4|.
CASSLVAGSNEKLFF
TGTGCCAGCAGCTTAGTGGCAGGCTCTAATGAAAAACTGTTTTTT
>TRBV7-2|many|TRBJ2-1|.
CASSLDGPRGGEQFF
TGTGCCAGCAGCTTAGACGGGCCCCGGGGCGGTGAGCAGTTCTTC
>TRBV12-3/TRBV12-4|few|TRBJ2-7|.
CASSSPEGIAARSSYEQYF
TGTGCCAGCAGTTCCCCGGAGGGTATAGCGGCTAGGAGCTCCTACGAGCAGTACTTC
>TRBV20-1|.|TRBJ2-1|.
CSAPGLVSYNEQFF
TGCAGTGCTCCGGGACTGGTCTCCTACAATGAGCAGTTCTTC
>TRBV12-3/TRBV12-4|.|TRBJ2-7|.
CASSFKASDGNYEQYF
TGTGCCAGCAGTTTTAAGGCTAGCGATGGGAACTACGAGCAGTACTTC
>TRBV25-1|.|TRBJ1-4|.
CASSGHLGTEEKLFF
TGTGCCAGCAGTGGCCACCTAGGGACGGAGGAAAAACTGTTTTTT
>TRBV29-1|.|TRBJ2-1|TRBD2
CSVEGLAGGVYNEQFF
TGCAGCGTTGAAGGGCTAGCGGGGGGGGTCTACAATGAGCAGTTCTTC
>TRBV4-3|many|TRBJ2-1|.
CASSQDTWSSYNEQFF
TGCGCCAGCAGCCAAGACACTTGGAGCTCCTACAATGAGCAGTTCTTC
>TRBV7-2|many|TRBJ2-6|.
CASNRDPYSGANVLTF
TGTGCCAGCAACAGGGACCCCTACTCTGGGGCCAACGTCCTGACTTTC
>TRBV20-1|many|TRBJ2-5|.
CSAREGEGTQYF
TGCAGTGCTAGAGAGGGGGAAGGGACCCAGTACTTC
>TRBV15|few|TRBJ2-7|TRBD1
CAAGQGPYEQYF
TGTGCCGCCGGACAGGGACCCTACGAGCAGTACTTC
>TRBV28|.|TRBJ1-2|TRBD1
CASSPGQVIYGYTF
TGTGCCAGCAGTCCGGGACAGGTTATCTATGGCTACACCTTC
>TRBV5-1|.|TRBJ2-6|.
CASSLWDSGANVLTF
TGCGCCAGCAGCTTGTGGGACTCTGGGGCCAACGTCCTGACTTTC
>TRBV11-2|.|TRBJ2-4|.
CASSSPMEGLMNIQYF
TGTGCCAGCAGCTCCCCGATGGAGGGTTTGATGAACATTCAGTACTTC
>TRBV28|.|TRBJ2-2|TRBD1
CASSLGQGPYAGELFF
TGTGCCAGCAGTTTGGGACAGGGACCTTATGCCGGGGAGCTGTTTTTT
>TRBV12-3/TRBV12-4|few|TRBJ1-4|.
CASSLGGKLFF
TGTGCCAGCAGTTTAGGAGGAAAACTGTTTTTT
>TRBV7-3|.|TRBJ2-1|.
CASSSTGNNEQFF
TGTGCCAGCAGCTCCACAGGGAACAATGAGCAGTTCTTC
>TRBV12-3/TRBV12-4|many|TRBJ2-7|TRBD1
CASNPTGTGRYEQYF
TGTGCCAGCAACCCGACAGGGACAGGGCGGTACGAGCAGTACTTC
>TRBV12-3/TRBV12-4|.|TRBJ2-1|TRBD2
CASTLGGAGEQFF
TGTGCCAGCACCCTCGGGGGGGCCGGTGAGCAGTTCTTC
>TRBV10-3|.|TRBJ2-7|TRBD1
CAIRTGTEHYEQYF
TGTGCCATCAGGACCGGGACAGAGCACTACGAGCAGTACTTC
>TRBV15|many|TRBJ2-1|.
CATSREVSEPYNEQFF
TGTGCCACCAGCAGAGAAGTAAGCGAGCCCTACAATGAGCAGTTCTTC
>TRBV6-2/TRBV6-3|few|TRBJ2-5|.
CASSHTQGQVMETQYF
TGTGCCAGCAGCCATACACAGGGTCAGGTTATGGAGACCCAGTACTTC
>TRBV20-1|.|TRBJ2-7|.
CSLAGVSYEQYF
TGCAGTCTTGCCGGGGTCTCCTACGAGCAGTACTTC
>TRBV20-1|few|TRBJ1-2|.
CSASGGASNYGYTF
TGCAGTGCTAGTGGGGGGGCGTCTAACTATGGCTACACCTTC
>TRBV6-2/TRBV6-3|.|TRBJ2-7|TRBD2
CASSSGTSGRYEQYF
TGTGCCAGCAGTTCCGGGACTAGCGGGAGATACGAGCAGTACTTC
>TRBV9|.|TRBJ2-3|TRBD2
CASSPSGRKTDTQYF
TGTGCCAGCAGCCCTAGCGGGAGGAAAACAGATACGCAGTATTTT
>TRBV6-2/TRBV6-3|.|TRBJ2-2|TRBD2
CASSYGLAGPLGLANTGELFF
TGTGCCAGCAGTTACGGGCTAGCGGGACCATTAGGCCTCGCGAACACCGGGGAGCTGTTTTTT
>TRBV20-1|.|TRBJ2-7|TRBD2
CSAPGGGLYEQYF
TGCAGTGCTCCGGGGGGGGGTCTCTACGAGCAGTACTTC
>TRBV5-6|few|TRBJ1-1|TRBD1
CASSLRSGGAFF
TGTGCCAGCAGCTTGCGTTCAGGGGGAGCTTTCTTT
>TRBV5-1|.|TRBJ2-1|TRBD2
CASSLEAGGHNEQFF
TGCGCCAGCAGCTTGGAAGCGGGAGGGCACAATGAGCAGTTCTTC
>TRBV12-3/TRBV12-4|many|TRBJ2-6|.
CASRPGVPGANVLTF
TGTGCCAGCAGGCCAGGGGTTCCTGGGGCCAACGTCCTGACTTTC
>TRBV5-1|.|TRBJ2-1|TRBD2
CASRERTSGSGYNEQFF
TGCGCCAGCAGAGAAAGGACTAGCGGGAGTGGCTACAATGAGCAGTTCTTC
>TRBV5-6|.|TRBJ1-1|.
CASRLGGGKAFF
TGTGCCAGCAGACTTGGGGGGGGGAAAGCTTTCTTT
>TRBV6-1|many|TRBJ2-6|.
CASSRALSGANVLTF
TGTGCCAGCAGCAGGGCCCTCTCTGGGGCCAACGTCCTGACTTTC
>TRBV5-1|many|TRBJ2-5|.
CASSLGLLEEETQYF
TGCGCCAGCAGCTTGGGATTGCTTGAGGAAGAGACCCAGTACTTC
>TRBV29-1|many|TRBJ1-1|.
CSVEFQENTEAFF
TGCAGCGTTGAATTCCAAGAGAACACTGAAGCTTTCTTT
>TRBV28|.|TRBJ2-3|.
CASSPRGRGFLDTQYF
TGTGCCAGCAGTCCCCGGGGGAGGGGGTTTCTAGATACGCAGTATTTT
>TRBV7-9|few|TRBJ2-7|.
CATGRVGYEQYF
TGTGCCACCGGCCGGGTCGGCTACGAGCAGTACTTC
>TRBV12-3/TRBV12-4|.|TRBJ1-1|.
CASSVHSQGRNTEAFF
TGTGCCAGCAGTGTACACTCACAGGGACGGAACACTGAAGCTTTCTTT
>TRBV6-5|few|TRBJ2-5|TRBD2
CASSWTSGEVGETQYF
TGTGCCAGCAGTTGGACTAGCGGGGAAGTGGGAGAGACCCAGTACTTC
>TRBV5-1|few|TRBJ2-1|.
CASSSLRGSNEQFF
TGCGCCAGCAGCTCCCTTCGCGGCAGCAATGAGCAGTTCTTC
>TRBV27|.|TRBJ1-5|.
CASRGVGRNQPQHF
TGTGCCAGCAGAGGGGTAGGGAGGAATCAGCCCCAGCATTTT